This paragraph covers one TCR beta chain sequence. Antigen unknown. The CDR3 consists of 14 residues. With 8 bases removed from V and 1 base from J, the gap between germline ends came to 12 bases. The germline V gene encodes CDR1 SGHTA and CDR2 FQGTGA. Everyone who gave samples was a healthy Caucasian. This entry belongs to a study of identical twins. The study's findings and limits: Within monozygotic twins, out-of-frame TCR alpha sharing was underestimated by the models. Excess low generation probability was seen in twin-shared out-of-frame alpha sequences.

A universal primer site was created by template switching, with the cDNA bearing unique molecular identifiers. TCRdb analysed the 5' RACE reads with MiXCR anew, one entry per CDR3 protein. The sample holds a few hundred thousand distinct CDR3 sequences, around 18% seen once. The sequenced sample was naive T cells sorted from blood. This sequence joins TRBV7-3 and TRBJ2-1; D possibly corresponds to TRBD1 (5 bases). The source is a man aged 50 to 59 in good health. The CDR3, as DNA: TGTGCCAGCGGGCAGGGAAGATCCTACAATGAGCAGTTCTTC. It translates to CASGQGRSYNEQFF.